The 4 T cell receptor beta chains below were found in one sample sequenced in a study of T cell repertoires in cytomegalovirus infection (dated by TCRdb to the late 2010s). The treatment or condition label, read with the paper, signifies: in vitro stimulation with specific CMV peptide epitopes to enrich CMV-specific T cells. These TCRs are of unknown antigen specificity. Data came from an Illumina HiSeq 1500. TCRdb took the public reads, trimmed them with fastp at Q25, ran MiXCR for clone calling and kept in-frame beta chains. Rows are combined by CDR3 protein, so each entry shows the most common genes and DNA. The sample table contains 700,000 to 900,000 distinct CDR3 sequences; only one count was recorded for almost 30% of them. 13% of the sample rests with the top ten. This specimen consisted of cultured CD8+ T cells from PBMCs, obtained from culture after CMV antigen stimulation. These receptors originate from a human donor in good health (CMV status not recorded). Some clones in this sample may be carry-over from other donors' samples.

The gene calls are TRBV27 and TRBJ2-4; TRBD1 aligns across 9 bases. Germline CDR1 is MNHEY and CDR2 is SMNVEV (reference sequence). V lost 6 bases, J lost 1 base, and 10 bases stayed unmatched. This CDR3 region has 17 residues. The CDR3 nucleotides read TGTGCCAGCAGGGACAGGGGCGCGAGGGTGGCCAAAAACATTCAGTACTTC. The encoded protein is CASRDRGARVAKNIQYF.

The V call is TRBV20-1, the J call TRBJ2-1, with TRBD2 matching 11 bases. The trim removed 6 bases at V and 6 bases at J, leaving 7 bases unmatched. CDR1 DFQATT and CDR2 SNEGSKA come from the germline V gene (reference sequence). CDR3 size: 14 residues. CDR3 nucleotides: TGCAGTGCCCCAGCTAGCGGGGGGTCCAATGAGCAGTTCTTC. Translating gives CSAPASGGSNEQFF.

The chain couples TRBV2 to TRBJ2-7; D remains ambiguous. This CDR3 comprises 14 residues. Trimming pared 7 bases from V and 0 bases from J, leaving 13 bases between. The germline CDR1 and CDR2 sequences are SNHLY and FYNNEI. The CDR3 DNA reads TGTGCCAGCATCCACCGAGAGGCCTCCTACGAGCAGTACTTC. Protein product: CASIHREASYEQYF.

V is TRBV6-5 and J is TRBJ1-2; D remains ambiguous. This CDR3 is 16 amino acids long. The V gene lost 0 bases and the J gene lost 8 bases, with 19 bases spanning the gap. Germline CDR1 reads MNHEY; CDR2 reads SVGAGI. In DNA, the CDR3 is TGTGCCAGCAGTTACTCGAACGTGGCGCCCGTTGGAGGCTACACCTTC. Translation: CASSYSNVAPVGGYTF.